This passage covers 30 T cell receptor beta chains from one sample sequenced in a study of blood T cells in healthy people across ages. Sample-barcoded 5' priming and a J-beta primer mix drove a second PCR of about 6 to 12 cycles. From the 5' RACE reads, TCRdb called clonotypes with MiXCR, one entry per CDR3 protein. The table has 500,000 to 700,000 distinct CDR3 sequences, about 28% seen once; the top ten hold approximately 15%. Material: blood. The receptor source for this set is an elderly woman in good health.

The rearrangement links TRBV12-3 or TRBV12-4 to TRBJ1-1; D possibly corresponds to TRBD1 (6 bases). V was trimmed by 7 bases and J by 4 bases, leaving 13 bases between them. CDR3 length: 13 residues. The CDR3 DNA sequence: TGTGCCAGCACCCTACAGGGCGCCACTGAAGCTTTCTTT. Protein: CASTLQGATEAFF.

The chain has TRBV7-2 and TRBJ2-7, with no clear D. This CDR3 spans 17 amino acids. Germline CDR1 and CDR2: SGHTA and FQGNSA. V lost 0 bases, J lost 8 bases, and 23 bases lay in between. In nucleotides, the CDR3 is TGTGCCAGCAGCTTAGCGCCCTCAACGTCCGACTCCCTGCAGCAGTACTTC. Its protein is CASSLAPSTSDSLQQYF.

The rearrangement joins TRBV29-1 to TRBJ2-1; D not resolved. Per germline, CDR1 SQVTM and CDR2 ANQGSEA. The CDR3 totals 10 residues. V lost 4 bases and J lost 12, with 10 bases in between. The CDR3, as DNA: TGCAGCGTTGTAGGCGGCCTGCAGTTCTTC. Translating gives CSVVGGLQFF.

On this clonotype: A much bigger clone sits one base away, suggesting this may be a read error. CDR3 bases: TGTGCCAGCAGATCGACAGGGAAGGGCTATGGCTACACCTTC. Protein product: CASRSTGKGYGYTF. The V gene is TRBV27, the J gene TRBJ1-2; TRBD1 agrees at 7 bases. Germline CDR1 reads MNHEY; CDR2 reads SMNVEV (reference sequence). The CDR3 has 14 amino acids. Losses at the gene ends were 6 bases for V and 4 bases for J; bases not matched to a gene: 8.

The V and J genes are TRBV4-1 and TRBJ1-2; 8 nucleotides align to TRBD1. The CDR3 spans 16 residues. The germline V gene has CDR1 MGHRA and CDR2 YSYEKL. The trim removed 0 bases at V and 4 bases at J, leaving 7 bases unmatched. The CDR3 is CASSQEVRGRAYGYTF. DNA of the CDR3: TGCGCCAGCAGCCAAGAGGTCAGGGGGCGGGCCTATGGCTACACCTTC.

V and J are TRBV12-3 or TRBV12-4 and TRBJ1-1; 8 bases align to TRBD1. The V gene end was trimmed by 7 bases and the J gene end by 5 bases; junction bases not matched to a gene: 12. The CDR3 contains 15 residues. The DNA of the CDR3 is TGTGCCAGCACCTACCTGAACAGGGGGGGGACTGAAGCTTTCTTT. Amino acid sequence: CASTYLNRGGTEAFF.

On this clonotype: A read error may be the cause here, since a much bigger clone is one base away. V is TRBV12-3 or TRBV12-4 and J is TRBJ2-1, with a possible D match to TRBD2 (7 bases). The CDR3 sequence is 15 residues long. Trimming pared 2 bases from V and 9 bases from J, leaving 17 bases between. CDR3 nucleotide sequence: TGTGCCAGCAGTTTACAGTGGGGGGGCCTTAGTGAGCAGTTCTTC. This encodes CASSLQWGGLSEQFF.

Concerning this clonotype itself: A much larger clone differs from this one at a single base, so this may be a read error. This chain connects TRBV18 to TRBJ2-4; 7 bases are a match to TRBD1. This CDR3 comprises 15 residues. Per the germline V gene, CDR1 is KGHSH and CDR2 is LQKENI. The CDR3 sequence: CASSPAGTAENIQYF. In nucleotides, the CDR3 is TGTGCCAGCTCACCGGCAGGGACAGCCGAAAACATTCAGTACTTC.

This clonotype was picked up many times. V is TRBV4-3 and J is TRBJ2-3, with 7 positions matching TRBD2. This CDR3 contains 17 residues. Germline-derived CDR1 and CDR2 are LGHNA and YSLEER. Unmatched junction bases numbered 8, after V lost 1 base and J lost 1 base. This CDR3 is CASSQGFLSGGTDTQYF. The CDR3 DNA sequence: TGCGCCAGCAGCCAAGGATTTCTGAGCGGGGGCACAGATACGCAGTATTTT.

This clonotype was detected ten times or more. This chain links TRBV4-3 with TRBJ2-3; 9 nucleotides align to TRBD1. CDR3 length: 16 amino acids. CDR1 is LGHNA, CDR2 YSLEER, per germline. Trimming cost V 3 bases and J 1 base; bases outside gene matches: 5. CDR3 protein: CASSQQTGGRTDTQYF. The CDR3 nucleotides read TGCGCCAGCAGCCAGCAGACAGGGGGGCGCACAGATACGCAGTATTTT.

As to this clonotype: A much larger clonotype is one base distant, so this may be a read error. This chain joins TRBV7-6 and TRBJ2-1; 9 positions match TRBD1. The germline CDR1 and CDR2 sequences are SGHVS and FNYEAQ. The CDR3 is made up of 14 amino acids. The CDR3 coding sequence is TGTGCCGGCAGTGCAAACAGGGGGCCGAATGAGCAGTTCTTC. This sequence encodes CAGSANRGPNEQFF.

The CDR3 is CASSRLNGGWRKLFF. The CDR3 DNA sequence: TGTGCCAGCAGCCGCCTAAATGGGGGATGGCGAAAACTGTTTTTT. The chain is built from TRBV4-2 and TRBJ1-4; D may be TRBD1 (5 bases). This CDR3 is built from 15 residues. Trimming left V 4 bases short and J 10 bases short, with 19 bases between. In germline, CDR1 is LGHNA, CDR2 YNFKEQ.

The rearrangement uses TRBV5-5 and TRBJ2-3, with D uncertain. The V gene lost 2 bases and the J gene lost 2 bases, with 18 bases spanning the gap. The CDR3 runs to 17 residues. Germline V gene data show CDR1 as SGHKS and CDR2 as YYEKEE (reference sequence). CDR3 nucleotide sequence: TGTGCCAGCAGCTTATCGGCTGGGTACGGGTTCACAGATACGCAGTATTTT. This gives the protein CASSLSAGYGFTDTQYF.

With respect to this clonotype: A read error may be the cause here, since a much bigger clone is one base away. The chain couples TRBV4-1 to TRBJ1-1, with D possibly being TRBD1 (5 bases). Germline CDR1 MGHRA, CDR2 YSYEKL. This CDR3 is 14 amino acids long. The CDR3 here is CAGSHDRTDTEAFF. In nucleotides, the CDR3 is TGCGCCGGCAGCCACGACAGAACGGACACTGAAGCTTTCTTT.

This clonotype has ten or more counts. This rearrangement joins TRBV20-1 to TRBJ2-7; no reliable D call. Trimming stripped 5 bases from V and 2 bases from J, with 16 bases between. This CDR3 region has 14 residues. Germline V gene lookup returns CDR1 DFQATT and CDR2 SNEGSKA (reference sequence). CDR3 loop: CSAGRPLYPYEQYF. In DNA form, the CDR3 reads TGCAGTGCTGGCAGGCCCCTGTACCCCTACGAGCAGTACTTC.

CDR3 sequence reads: CASSLDGEHRYEQYF. CDR3 sequence (DNA): TGCGCCAGCAGCTTGGACGGGGAACACCGTTACGAGCAGTACTTC. The J gene is TRBJ2-5, the V gene TRBV5-1, with D possibly TRBD2 on 5 matching bases. The J call could be wrong; TRBJ2-7 is a better fit for the DNA end. The CDR3 has 15 amino acids. The germline V gene has CDR1 SGHRS and CDR2 YFSETQ.

The chain joins TRBV6-1 to TRBJ2-2, with D perhaps matching TRBD2 (7 bases). Germline V gives CDR1 MNHNS, CDR2 SASEGT. Trimming cost V 8 bases and J 0 bases, with 13 bases left between them. The CDR3 sequence is 15 residues long. This CDR3 reads CASEVGGANTGELFF. CDR3 DNA: TGTGCCAGCGAAGTAGGGGGGGCGAACACCGGGGAGCTGTTTTTT.

This clonotype appeared a few times. A read error may be the cause here, since a much bigger clone is one base away. The CDR3 reads CASSRGPEQYF. As DNA, the CDR3 is TGTGCCAGCAGTAGGGGGCCTGAGCAGTACTTC. The chain recombines TRBV3-1 with TRBJ2-5; 7 bases fit TRBD1. The trim removed 6 bases at V and 11 bases at J, leaving 6 bases unmatched. Germline CDR1 and CDR2: LGHDT and YNNKEL (reference sequence). This CDR3 has 11 amino acids.

The table lists this clonotype with a count of one. Given a much more abundant clone one base away, this may be a read error. J is TRBJ2-3 and V is TRBV7-3, with D uncertain. The ends were cut back, 5 bases at V and 9 bases at J, with 12 bases in the middle. Germline CDR1 SGHTA, CDR2 FQGTGA. This CDR3 has 12 amino acids. The CDR3: CASSAPEKTQYF. CDR3 DNA sequence: TGTGCCAGCAGCGCCCCGGAGAAGACGCAGTATTTT.

This clonotype was found a few times. The J gene is TRBJ2-7, the V gene TRBV28, with D uncertain. The CDR3 is 12 amino acids. Trimming pared 6 bases from V and 9 bases from J, leaving 15 bases between. Germline V lookup: CDR1 MDHEN, CDR2 SYDVKM. The CDR3 DNA is TGTGCCAGCAGCCAATTGGGGTTAGGGCAGTACTTC. This encodes CASSQLGLGQYF.

This chain's CDR3 is CASSLAPRPVSGANVLTF. CDR3 coding DNA: TGTGCCAGCAGCTTAGCCCCGAGACCGGTCTCTGGGGCCAACGTCCTGACTTTC. The chain employs TRBV11-1 and TRBJ2-6; D unclear. The V end lost 0 bases, the J end lost 0 bases, and 12 bases lay between the germline ends. From germline, CDR1 is SGHAT and CDR2 FQDESV (reference sequence). The CDR3 consists of 18 residues.

This clonotype was counted only a few times. This chain links TRBV20-1 with TRBJ2-7; 8 nucleotides match TRBD1. Losses at the gene ends were 6 bases for V and 2 bases for J; bases not matched to a gene: 6. This CDR3 has 13 residues. CDR1 is DFQATT, CDR2 SNEGSKA, per germline (reference sequence). CDR3 DNA sequence: TGCAGTGCCAGGACAGGGAACACCTACGAGCAGTACTTC. It encodes CSARTGNTYEQYF.

The chain combines TRBV12-3 or TRBV12-4 with TRBJ1-1; D remains ambiguous. The CDR3 consists of 16 residues. V was pared by 4 bases and J by 5 bases, with 20 bases between. CDR3 residues: CASSSHIGPRDTEAFF. The CDR3 coding sequence is TGTGCCAGCAGTTCTCATATAGGCCCCCGGGATACTGAAGCTTTCTTT.

This clonotype was detected ten times or more. The chain recombines TRBV20-1 with TRBJ1-2; tentatively, D is TRBD1 (5 bases). Germline assignment: CDR1 DFQATT and CDR2 SNEGSKA (reference sequence). This CDR3 spans 14 amino acids. V was shortened by 1 base and J by 2 bases, with 11 bases between the two germline ends. CDR3 in DNA: TGCAGTGCTAGAGTACAGGAAGGAAACTATGGCTACACCTTC. Protein: CSARVQEGNYGYTF.

There are a few counts of this clonotype. J is TRBJ1-4 and V is TRBV6-1, with TRBD1 identical over 7 bases. Per the germline V gene, CDR1 is MNHNS and CDR2 is SASEGT. There are 15 residues in the CDR3. Losses at the gene ends were 4 bases for V and 3 bases for J; bases not matched to a gene: 5. The chain's CDR3 is CASSVTGSANEKLFF. CDR3 sequence (DNA): TGTGCCAGCAGTGTGACAGGGTCGGCTAATGAAAAACTGTTTTTT.

This clonotype has at least ten counts. This chain connects TRBV9 to TRBJ2-1; 9 bases map to TRBD2. V shed 3 bases, J shed 0 bases, and the junction held 7 bases outside the gene matches. This CDR3 is 17 amino acids long. Per germline, CDR1 SGDLS and CDR2 YYNGEE. CDR3 in DNA: TGTGCCAGCAGCGCGCTAGCGGGGTCCACCTCCTACAATGAGCAGTTCTTC. Translation: CASSALAGSTSYNEQFF.

In regard to this clonotype: A read error may explain this, as a much larger clone is one base away. This chain uses TRBV5-1 with TRBJ2-4; D is undetermined. The DNA end is more similar to TRBJ2-7, so the J call may be wrong. Germline V gene lookup returns CDR1 SGHRS and CDR2 YFSETQ. The CDR3 consists of 12 residues. The CDR3 region has the DNA TGCGCCAGCAGATTAGACGACTACGAGCAGTACTTC. It yields the protein CASRLDDYEQYF.

The chain is built from TRBV7-2 and TRBJ2-1; 9 bases map to TRBD2. Per germline, CDR1 SGHTA and CDR2 FQGNSA. The V gene end was trimmed by 2 bases and the J gene end by 8 bases; junction bases not matched to a gene: 7. This CDR3 has 15 amino acids. The CDR3 DNA reads TGTGCCAGCAGCTTAACGGGACTAGCCGGGCATGAGCAGTTCTTC. Translating gives CASSLTGLAGHEQFF. The whole variable domain, remainder taken from reference TRBV7-2 and TRBJ2-1, is GAGVSQSPSNKVTEKGKDVELRCDPISGHTALYWYRQSLGQGLEFLIYFQGNSAPDKSGLPSDRFSAERTGGSVSTLTIQRTQQEDSAVYLCASSLTGLAGHEQFFGPGTRLTVL.

In its sample, this clonotype was seen a few times. A single base separates this from a much larger clone, so it may be a read error. V usage is TRBV20-1 and J usage is TRBJ2-3, with 10 nucleotides matching TRBD1. V lost 7 bases and J lost 2; bases outside the gene matches: 9. CDR3 size: 15 residues. Germline CDR1 DFQATT, CDR2 SNEGSKA (reference sequence). This CDR3 is CSVSAGQGTTDTQYF. In nucleotides, the CDR3 is TGCAGTGTTAGCGCGGGACAGGGGACCACAGATACGCAGTATTTT.

Only a few counts were recorded for this clonotype. This chain connects TRBV9 to TRBJ2-1; 8 positions agree with TRBD2. The end of the DNA is better explained by TRBJ2-7, so the J call may be wrong. Germline V CDR1 and CDR2: SGDLS, YYNGEE. The CDR3 has 16 residues. CDR3: CASSVATASGYNEQYF. The DNA of the CDR3 is TGTGCCAGCAGCGTGGCTACGGCTAGCGGGTACAATGAGCAGTACTTC.